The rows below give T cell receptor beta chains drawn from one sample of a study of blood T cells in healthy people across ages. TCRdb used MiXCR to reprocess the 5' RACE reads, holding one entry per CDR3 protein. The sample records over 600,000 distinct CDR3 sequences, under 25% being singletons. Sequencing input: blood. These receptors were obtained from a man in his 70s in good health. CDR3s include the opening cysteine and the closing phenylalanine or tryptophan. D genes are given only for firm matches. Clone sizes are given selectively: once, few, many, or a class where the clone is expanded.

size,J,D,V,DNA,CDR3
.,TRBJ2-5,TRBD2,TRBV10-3,TGTGCCATCAGTTCTGGACTAGCGGGAGCTCACCAGTACTTC,CAISSGLAGAHQYF
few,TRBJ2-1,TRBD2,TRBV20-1,TGCAGTGTCCGGATAGCGGGGAATGAGCAGTTCTTC,CSVRIAGNEQFF
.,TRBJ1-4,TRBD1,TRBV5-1,TGCGCCAGCAGCCTGGGACAGACGTCAACTAATGAAAAACTGTTTTTT,CASSLGQTSTNEKLFF
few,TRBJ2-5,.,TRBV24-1,TGTGCCACCAGTGAAGGGAAGAAAGAGACCCAGTACTTC,CATSEGKKETQYF
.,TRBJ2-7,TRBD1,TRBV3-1,TGTGCCAGCAGCCGGACAGGGTCCCACGAGCAGTACTTC,CASSRTGSHEQYF
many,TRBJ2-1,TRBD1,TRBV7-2,TGTGCCAGCAGCCCAAAGACAGGGAGCTCCTACAATGAGCAGTTCTTC,CASSPKTGSSYNEQFF
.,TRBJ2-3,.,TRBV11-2,TGTGCCAGCAGCTCGGACTATCGGCGCACAGATACGCAGTATTTT,CASSSDYRRTDTQYF
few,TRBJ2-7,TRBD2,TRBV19,TGTGCCAGTAGTATTACGGGGACTAGCGGACATTTGGCCGAGCAGTACTTC,CASSITGTSGHLAEQYF
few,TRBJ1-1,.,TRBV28,TGTGCCAGCAGCGAGGGTACAGCTTTCTTT,CASSEGTAFF
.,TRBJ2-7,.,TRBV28,TGTGCCAGCACCCCACCGGGGATCACCTACGAGCAGTACTTC,CASTPPGITYEQYF
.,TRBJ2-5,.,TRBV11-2,TGTGCCAGCAGCTCAAAGTCATCCCAGTACTTC,CASSSKSSQYF
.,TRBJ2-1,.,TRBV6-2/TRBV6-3,TGTGCCAGCAGTTACCGAAAGAGCCGAGGCAATGAGCAGTTCTTC,CASSYRKSRGNEQFF
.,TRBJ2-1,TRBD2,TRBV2,TGTGCCAGCAGTAAGAGCGGGAGGAACAATGAGAAGTTCTTC,CASSKSGRNNEKFF
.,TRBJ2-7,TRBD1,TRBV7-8,TGTGCCAGCAGCTCCAGGGACAGGGCTCACGAGCAGTACTTC,CASSSRDRAHEQYF
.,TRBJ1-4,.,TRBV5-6,TGCGCCAGCAGCCCGGACTTGGGGAGGAATGAAAAACTGTTTTTT,CASSPDLGRNEKLFF
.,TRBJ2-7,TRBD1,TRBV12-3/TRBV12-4,TGTGCCAGCAGTTCCGGGACAGGGGGCAACGAGCAGTACTTC,CASSSGTGGNEQYF
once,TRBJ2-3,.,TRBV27,TGTGCCAGCAGTTTATCGGGGAGGGGGCGTGTAGATACGCAGTATTTT,CASSLSGRGRVDTQYF
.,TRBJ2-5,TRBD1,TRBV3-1,TGTGCCAGCAGCCAAGATTCCCGACAGGGGGTGGTGGAGACCCAGTACTTC,CASSQDSRQGVVETQYF
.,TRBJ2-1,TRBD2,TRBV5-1,TGCGCCAGCAGCATAGGACCACTAGCGGGAGACATCAATGAGCAGTTCTTC,CASSIGPLAGDINEQFF
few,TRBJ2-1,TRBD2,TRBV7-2,TGTGCCAGCAGCCCAGGACTAGCGGGGGCATTCTCCTACAATGAGCAGTTCTTC,CASSPGLAGAFSYNEQFF
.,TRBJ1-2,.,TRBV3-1,TGTGCCAGCAGCCAAGCCTCCGGGATCGTGGGCGGCTACACCTTC,CASSQASGIVGGYTF
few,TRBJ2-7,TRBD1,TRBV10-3,TGTGCCATCGGACAGGACAGGGGTTACGAGCAGTACTTC,CAIGQDRGYEQYF
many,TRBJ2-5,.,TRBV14,TGTGCCAGCAGCCAAGATCACGGGCTCCGGGAGACCCAGTACTTC,CASSQDHGLRETQYF
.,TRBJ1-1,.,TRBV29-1,TGCAGCGTTGAAGAAAGTGGGGCTTTCTTT,CSVEESGAFF
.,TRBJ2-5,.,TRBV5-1,TGCGCCAGCAGCCTAGACAGGACAGTCCAAGAGACCCAGTACTTC,CASSLDRTVQETQYF
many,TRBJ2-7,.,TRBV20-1,TGCAGTGCTATAGCGGATACCTACGAGCAGTACTTC,CSAIADTYEQYF
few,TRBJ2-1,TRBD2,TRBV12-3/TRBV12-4,TGTGCCAGCTCGACTAGCAGCTCCTACAATGAGCAGTTCTTC,CASSTSSSYNEQFF
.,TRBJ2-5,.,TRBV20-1,TGCAGTACTTTTAAGATTGGGGAGACCCAGTACTTC,CSTFKIGETQYF
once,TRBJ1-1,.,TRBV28,TGTGCCAGCAGTCCCGAACACGTGAACACTGAAGCTTTCTTT,CASSPEHVNTEAFF
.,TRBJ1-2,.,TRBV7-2,TGTGCCAGCAGCTTAGGGGGGCAGTATGGCTACACCTTC,CASSLGGQYGYTF
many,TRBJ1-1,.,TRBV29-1,TGCAGCGTTGGAGTCGGGGGCTTCGAAGCAGGAGGGGCTTTCTTT,CSVGVGGFEAGGAFF
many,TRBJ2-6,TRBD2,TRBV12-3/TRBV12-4,TGTGCCAGCAGGCTAGCGGGTGTCTCTGGGGCCAACGTCCTGACTTTC,CASRLAGVSGANVLTF
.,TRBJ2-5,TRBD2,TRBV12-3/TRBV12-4,TGTGCCAGCAGTGTGTTAGGACTAGGGAGGGAGACCCAGTACTTC,CASSVLGLGRETQYF
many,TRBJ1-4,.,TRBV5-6,TGTGCCAGCAGTTCGTTCCGGGACGGAAATGAAAAACTGTTTTTT,CASSSFRDGNEKLFF
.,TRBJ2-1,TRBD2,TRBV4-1,TGCGCCAGCAGCCAAGAAGGGAGCGGGAGCACATACAATGAGCAGTTCTTC,CASSQEGSGSTYNEQFF
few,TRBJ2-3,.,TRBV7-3,TGTGCCAGCAGCGGGAGAGGTGATACGCAGTGTTTT,CASSGRGDTQCF
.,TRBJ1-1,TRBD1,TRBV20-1,TGCAGTGCCGCAAAGTCGGGACAGGGTAGGACTGAAGCTTTCTTT,CSAAKSGQGRTEAFF
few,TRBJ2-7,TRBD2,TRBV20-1,TGCAGTGCTAGAGATGGTAGCGGGACTGTGGGCGAGCAGTACTTC,CSARDGSGTVGEQYF
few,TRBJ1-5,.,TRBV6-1,TGTGCCAGCAGTGAATCGGGGATGCAGCCCCAGCATTTT,CASSESGMQPQHF